The clone carrying this TCR beta chain has only a few counts. This CDR3 has 14 residues. Per germline, CDR1 SGHRS and CDR2 YFSETQ. V gave up 4 bases and J gave up 7 bases, with 12 bases separating them. This record comes from a study of control samples from healthy donors and cancer patients. The data were produced by immunoSEQ multiplex PCR, yet TCRdb's version contains in-frame clones alone and is incomplete. The sample yields over 90,000 clones, about 89% seen once. The sample consisted of PBMCs. The chain has TRBV5-1 and TRBJ1-6, with D perhaps TRBD1 (5 bases). This TCR derives from a man in his fifties or sixties with lung cancer. The CDR3 DNA is TGCGCCAGCAGCCGGGACGGCCTGAATTCACCCCTCCACTTT. Amino acids: CASSRDGLNSPLHF.